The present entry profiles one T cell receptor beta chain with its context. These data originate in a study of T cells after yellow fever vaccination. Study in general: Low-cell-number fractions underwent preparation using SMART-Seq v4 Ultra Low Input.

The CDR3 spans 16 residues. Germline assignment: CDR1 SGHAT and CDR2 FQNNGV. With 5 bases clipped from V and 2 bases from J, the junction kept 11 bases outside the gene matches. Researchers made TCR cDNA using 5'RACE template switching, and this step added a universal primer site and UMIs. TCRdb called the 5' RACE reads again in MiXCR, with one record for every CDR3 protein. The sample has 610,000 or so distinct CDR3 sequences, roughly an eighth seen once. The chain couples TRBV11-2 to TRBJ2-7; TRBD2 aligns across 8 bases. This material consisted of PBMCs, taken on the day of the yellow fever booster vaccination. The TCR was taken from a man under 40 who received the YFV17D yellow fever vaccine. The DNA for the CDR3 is TGTGCCAGCAGCCCCCGGGGGGGTATGGACACCTACGAGCAGTACTTC. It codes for CASSPRGGMDTYEQYF.